These 6 T cell receptor beta chains were sequenced from one sample in a study of regulatory T cells in long-lasting Graves disease. Documented time point: persistent/refractory GD, antithyroid drugs over 5 years with positive TRAb. From RNA extracted from PBMCs, the TCR library was made. Libraries of TCR beta came from iRepertoire HTBI primers plus Arm-PCR of CDR3 regions. TCRdb ran MiXCR on the multiplex PCR reads and lists one entry per CDR3 protein. The sample shows approximately 380,000 distinct CDR3 sequences, more than 20% of them seen only once. The material was peripheral blood mononuclear cells (PBMCs), obtained when the disease was refractory, from a patient treated with antithyroid drugs. The source is a female donor with Graves disease.

In its sample, this clonotype was seen a few times. The chain combines TRBV30 with TRBJ2-4; D gene unclear. Trimming took 6 bases from V and 1 from J, leaving 10 bases between them. Germline CDR1 GTSNPN, CDR2 SVGIG (reference sequence). The CDR3 covers 13 residues. The CDR3 sequence is CACGPGAKNIQYF. CDR3 nucleotide sequence: TGTGCCTGCGGACCTGGGGCCAAAAACATTCAGTACTTC. Full variable domain (missing parts from reference TRBV30 and TRBJ2-4): SQTIHQWPATLVQPVGSPLSLECTVEGTSNPNLYWYRQAAGRGLQLLFYSVGIGQISSEVPQNLSASRPQDRQFILSSKKLLLSDSGFYLCACGPGAKNIQYFGAGTRLSVL.

About this clonotype itself: Mismatch with germline at one junction end may stem from a read error. This chain links TRBV7-7 with TRBJ2-5, with D perhaps TRBD1 (5 bases). The germline CDR1 and CDR2 sequences are SSHAT and FNYEAQ (reference sequence). The CDR3 sequence is 16 residues long. The CDR3: CASSLSPSAGQETQYF. DNA for the CDR3: TGTGCTAGCAGCTTATCTCCCTCGGCAGGGCAAGAGACCCAGTACTTC.

Many counts were recorded for this clonotype. The rearrangement links TRBV20-1 to TRBJ2-7; possibly TRBD2 for D (6 bases). The CDR3 consists of 17 residues. The germline CDR1 and CDR2 sequences are DFQATT and SNEGSKA (reference sequence). V lost 4 bases to trimming and J lost 0 bases, with 22 bases between them. The CDR3 DNA sequence: TGCAGTGCTATCGGAGGGCTAGAGGGGACGAGCTCCTACGAGCAGTACTTC. Translating gives CSAIGGLEGTSSYEQYF.

CDR3 protein: CASSLLELTGYEQYF. The CDR3, as DNA: TGTGCCAGCAGCTTACTTGAGCTAACCGGGTACGAGCAGTACTTC. This chain uses TRBV7-6 with TRBJ2-7; no reliable D call. Germline V CDR1 and CDR2: SGHVS, FNYEAQ. Trimming removed 2 bases from V and 4 bases from J, with 15 bases in between. The CDR3 length is 15 residues.

This clonotype was observed many times. This chain joins TRBV6-1 and TRBJ2-7; TRBD1 matches at 8 bases. Trimming at V came to 6 bases and at J to 4 bases, leaving 11 bases not matched to a gene. This CDR3 is built from 15 residues. Germline loops: CDR1 MNHNS, CDR2 SASEGT. The CDR3 spells CASSDTGGLGYEQYF. Written as DNA, the CDR3 is TGTGCCAGCAGCGATACAGGGGGTCTTGGGTACGAGCAGTACTTC.

This clonotype was seen a handful of times. V and J are TRBV28 and TRBJ2-3; 9 nucleotides line up with TRBD1. Germline CDR1 MDHEN, CDR2 SYDVKM. This CDR3 spans 16 amino acids. V shed 3 bases and J 2 bases; nucleotides not matched to a gene: 6. CDR3 amino acids: CASSLYWDRDTDTQYF. The CDR3 nucleotides read TGTGCCAGCAGTTTGTACTGGGACAGGGACACAGATACGCAGTATTTT.